Listed below are T cell receptor beta chains from one sample, sequenced in a study of cytomegalovirus exposure and HLA in healthy donors. Sequencing used immunoSEQ multiplex PCR; TCRdb keeps in-frame clones, though not all of them. The table lists roughly 190,000 clones, 9.5% of them singletons. Sequences were obtained from PBMCs. The receptors stem from a woman aged 25 to 45 in good health and CMV-seropositive. Both conserved end residues are part of each CDR3. Each record gives: J gene, D gene, CDR3 length, clone size, V gene, CDR3 DNA, CDR3 protein. A D gene is named only where the DNA matches it firmly. Size values are once, few and many counts, or a class for expanded clones, and some rows have none.

>TRBJ1-2|TRBD1|14|NA|TRBV5-6
TGTGCCAGCAGCTTGGGGACAGGGGGCTATGGCTACACCTTC
CASSLGTGGYGYTF
>TRBJ1-1|NA|15|NA|TRBV11-2
TGTGCCAGCAGCCAGCGGGTCGGCTTGAACACTGAAGCTTTCTTT
CASSQRVGLNTEAFF
>TRBJ2-5|NA|14|few|TRBV27
TGTGCCAGCAGTCCCATGGGGGGAGCAGAGACCCAGTACTTC
CASSPMGGAETQYF
>TRBJ2-3|NA|13|few|TRBV5-1
TGCGCCAGCACCCCGACTGGCACAGATACGCAGTATTTT
CASTPTGTDTQYF
>TRBJ2-7|NA|15|NA|TRBV2
TGTGCCAGCAGTGAAGAAGGCCTAATGAGGATCGAGCAGTACTTC
CASSEEGLMRIEQYF
>TRBJ2-3|NA|15|NA|TRBV18
TGTGCCAGCTCCCTTGGACGGGATTTCACAGATACGCAGTATTTT
CASSLGRDFTDTQYF
>TRBJ2-7|NA|11|NA|TRBV6-6
TGTGCCAGCAGGAGAAGAGACGAGCAGTACTTC
CASRRRDEQYF
>TRBJ2-1|TRBD2|13|NA|TRBV4-2
TGTGCCAGCAGCCAAGGACTAGCAAATGAGCAGTTCTTC
CASSQGLANEQFF
>TRBJ2-1|TRBD2|16|few|TRBV5-6
TGTGCCAGCAGCCCCCTTGGGACTAGCGGGAATAATGAGCAGTTCTTC
CASSPLGTSGNNEQFF
>TRBJ2-7|TRBD1|16|few|TRBV30
TGTGCCTGGAGGGTTCTCGGGACAGGGGCCTCCTACGAGCAGTACTTC
CAWRVLGTGASYEQYF
>TRBJ2-1|TRBD2|16|NA|TRBV5-1
TGCGCCAGCAGCTTGTCCGGGACTAGAGGGATGAATGAGCAGTTCTTC
CASSLSGTRGMNEQFF
>TRBJ2-7|TRBD2|16|NA|TRBV28
TGTGCCAGCAGTACCTCCGGGACTAGGTCCCGCTACGAGCAGTACTTC
CASSTSGTRSRYEQYF
>TRBJ2-1|TRBD1|13|few|TRBV2
TGTGCCAGCGGAAGGACAGGGGCAAATGAGCAGTTCTTC
CASGRTGANEQFF
>TRBJ2-1|TRBD2|15|few|TRBV5-4
TGTGCCAGCAGCTTGGAAGCAGCGGGAGGAAATGAGCAGTTCTTC
CASSLEAAGGNEQFF
>TRBJ2-6|TRBD2|18|few|TRBV5-1
TGCGCCAGCAGCTTGTTGACTAGCGGGAGCTCTGGGGCCAACGTCCTGACTTTC
CASSLLTSGSSGANVLTF
>TRBJ1-6|TRBD1|16|NA|TRBV6-5
TGTGCCAGCAGCTACGGACAGGGGGCTCAAAATTCACCCCTCCACTTT
CASSYGQGAQNSPLHF
>TRBJ2-3|NA|16|NA|TRBV18
TGTGCCAGCTCACCTGTTATCGGGGGAACCACAGATACGCAGTATTTT
CASSPVIGGTTDTQYF
>TRBJ2-3|NA|15|few|TRBV5-4
TGTGCCAGCAGCCCACAGACCCAAAGTTCAGATACGCAGTATTTT
CASSPQTQSSDTQYF
>TRBJ2-2|TRBD2|18|NA|TRBV7-9
TGTGCCAGCAGCCCTCGCGGACTAGCGGGAGGTGGAACCGGGGAGCTGTTTTTT
CASSPRGLAGGGTGELFF
>TRBJ1-5|NA|15|NA|TRBV21-1
TGTGCCAGTCCCCTGGGACAGGTAGACAATCAGCCCCAGCATTTT
CASPLGQVDNQPQHF